This TCR beta chain came from a study of beta chain features in type 1 diabetes. General study results and limits: Type 1 diabetes patients had TCRB CDR3s that were shorter (moderately but significantly so) in all four CD4+ subsets.

Expressed TCRB transcripts were sequenced because the isolated RNA had all been reverse transcribed beforehand. Sequencing used immunoSEQ multiplex PCR; TCRdb keeps in-frame clones, though not all of them. The sample comprises more than 100,000 clones, 25% to 30% of which are singletons, and more than 0.5% rests with the top ten. As concerns this clone: Its matching antigen is unknown.

The CDR3 spans 16 residues. The V gene's germline CDR1 is MNHEY and CDR2 SVGAGI. V dropped 0 bases and J dropped 6 bases, with 15 bases sitting between them. Sequenced material: central memory CD4+ T cells from blood. This TCR was sampled from a woman under 30 with type 1 diabetes. The rearrangement uses TRBV6-5 and TRBJ2-1; a possible D gene is TRBD2 (7 bases). The CDR3 sequence is CASSYSSGEGGNEQFF. The CDR3 coding sequence is TGTGCCAGCAGTTACTCTTCAGGGGAGGGGGGCAATGAGCAGTTCTTC.